A single sample gave rise to the 7 T cell receptor beta chains below, sequenced in a study of CD8+CD57+ T cells in acquired aplastic anemia. Individuals selected for sequencing had exhibited CD8+CD57+ cell expansion on flow cytometry. According to the study, genomic DNA was the template for TCR beta VDJ and CDR3 profiling. TCRdb re-analysed the reads in MiXCR, keeping a single row per CDR3 protein. The table lists some 180,000 distinct CDR3 sequences, 48% of them singletons. Sequencing used sorted CD4+, CD8+, or CD8+CD57+ T cells (not recorded which) from PBMCs. The source is a human donor with aplastic anemia.

This rearrangement joins TRBV7-9 to TRBJ2-7; D ambiguous. The CDR3 runs to 12 residues. Trimming left V 2 bases short and J 2 bases short, with 4 bases between. Germline CDR1 is SEHNR and CDR2 is FQNEAQ (reference sequence). CDR3 sequence (DNA): TGTGCCAGCAGCTTACACCCCTACGAGCAGTACTTC. It is translated as CASSLHPYEQYF.

This clonotype was observed at least ten times. The chain couples TRBV19 to TRBJ1-4; a possible D gene is TRBD1 (6 bases). CDR1 and CDR2 from the germline V gene are LNHDA and SQIVND (reference sequence). This CDR3 region has 15 residues. Trimming removed 4 bases at V and 8 bases at J, with 17 bases between. The CDR3 DNA reads TGTGCCAGTAGTACGGAACAGGGTTCCATGGAAAAACTGTTTTTT. Translating gives CASSTEQGSMEKLFF.

This clonotype was seen a few times. V usage is TRBV7-6 and J usage is TRBJ1-2; no definite D call. Germline V gives CDR1 SGHVS, CDR2 FNYEAQ. The CDR3 is 12 residues long. V lost 5 bases and J lost 8, with 12 bases in between. The CDR3 reads CASSPYLDGYTF. CDR3 nucleotide sequence: TGTGCCAGCAGCCCCTACTTGGACGGCTACACCTTC.

There are a few counts of this clonotype. The rearrangement joins TRBV20-1 to TRBJ1-2, with D possibly matching TRBD1 (5 bases). CDR3 length: 13 amino acids. Germline assignment: CDR1 DFQATT and CDR2 SNEGSKA (reference sequence). Trimming took off 3 bases at V and 8 bases at J, with 16 bases between the two ends. The CDR3 coding sequence is TGCAGTGCTAGTATACCGGGACTCCCAGGCTACACCTTC. This sequence encodes CSASIPGLPGYTF.

Turning to this clonotype: At one of its ends the junction is not consistent with the germline gene, which may arise from a read error. The chain recombines TRBV11-2 with TRBJ2-1; TRBD2 aligns across 7 bases. Germline V CDR1 and CDR2: SGHAT, FQNNGV. The CDR3 is made up of 14 amino acids. The CDR3 sequence: CASSLGLSGGWQLF. The CDR3, as DNA: TGTGCCAGCAGCTTAGGTTTATCGGGAGGCTGGCAGCTCTTC.

There are a few counts of this clonotype. This sequence joins TRBV20-1 and TRBJ2-3, with D possibly matching TRBD1 (5 bases). The CDR3 sequence is 14 residues long. Trimming removed 1 base from V and 2 bases from J, with 10 bases in between. Germline CDR1 reads DFQATT; CDR2 reads SNEGSKA (reference sequence). DNA of the CDR3: TGCAGTGCTAGAGGGGGCCCGACCACAGATACGCAGTATTTT. The encoded protein is CSARGGPTTDTQYF.

This clonotype has just a few counts. This rearrangement joins TRBV24-1 to TRBJ2-5, with TRBD1 identical over 8 bases. This CDR3 is built from 14 residues. V was clipped by 9 bases and J by 1 base; unmatched bases: 6. Germline V lookup: CDR1 KGHDR, CDR2 SFDVKD. CDR3 sequence reads: CATEDRELQETQYF. CDR3 bases: TGTGCCACCGAGGACAGGGAGCTCCAAGAGACCCAGTACTTC.